Listed below are T cell receptor beta chains from one sample, sequenced in a study of blood T cell repertoires in COVID-19. Generated by immunoSEQ multiplex PCR, the TCRdb table keeps only in-frame clones and is missing some. Of hundreds of thousands of clones listed, more than 75% are singletons. Sequencing used peripheral blood. These receptors were collected from a woman aged 45-65 years with COVID-19, enrolled during active disease. Each CDR3 is given with its conserved first and last residue. The order of the fields is CDR3 DNA, CDR3 protein, J gene, clone size, D gene, V gene. D genes are given only for firm matches. Clone size appears in some rows only: once, few, many, or a class for an expanded clone.

cdr3_nt: TGTGCCTGGAGTGTTCGGGGAGTTAACACCGGGGAGCTGTTTTTT
cdr3_aa: CAWSVRGVNTGELFF
j_call: TRBJ2-2
clone_size: NA
d_call: NA
v_call: TRBV30

cdr3_nt: TGCGCCAGCAGCCGCGCACAGGGGGTTGTCTATGGCTACACCTTC
cdr3_aa: CASSRAQGVVYGYTF
j_call: TRBJ1-2
clone_size: NA
d_call: TRBD1
v_call: TRBV4-1

cdr3_nt: TGTGCCAGCAGCTTAGAGCGATTTAACTGGCCGAAAGAGACCCAGTACTTC
cdr3_aa: CASSLERFNWPKETQYF
j_call: TRBJ2-5
clone_size: once
d_call: NA
v_call: TRBV7-8

cdr3_nt: TGTGCCAGCAGCGCCCTACAGGGAACAAAATCTGGAAACACCATATATTTT
cdr3_aa: CASSALQGTKSGNTIYF
j_call: TRBJ1-3
clone_size: NA
d_call: NA
v_call: TRBV2

cdr3_nt: TGTGCCACCAGCAGAGGGTTGGGGGGGAACTATGGCTACACCTTC
cdr3_aa: CATSRGLGGNYGYTF
j_call: TRBJ1-2
clone_size: NA
d_call: NA
v_call: TRBV15

cdr3_nt: TGCAGCGTTGAGTTACAGGGGTACACTGAAGCTTTCTTT
cdr3_aa: CSVELQGYTEAFF
j_call: TRBJ1-1
clone_size: NA
d_call: TRBD1
v_call: TRBV29-1

cdr3_nt: TGTGCCAGCAGCTCAACAGGGTTTACGTGGAACACTGAAGCTTTCTTT
cdr3_aa: CASSSTGFTWNTEAFF
j_call: TRBJ1-1
clone_size: NA
d_call: NA
v_call: TRBV6-9

cdr3_nt: TGTGCCAGCACCCCCTGGAGGGGTACGGCATTGACAGATACGCAGTATTTT
cdr3_aa: CASTPWRGTALTDTQYF
j_call: TRBJ2-3
clone_size: NA
d_call: NA
v_call: TRBV7-2

cdr3_nt: TGTGCCAGCAGCTTAACACTAGCTGGTAGCACAGATACGCAGTATTTT
cdr3_aa: CASSLTLAGSTDTQYF
j_call: TRBJ2-3
clone_size: NA
d_call: NA
v_call: TRBV7-3

cdr3_nt: TGCGCCAGTGAGGCTAGGTTCGCCTACGAGCAGTACTTC
cdr3_aa: CASEARFAYEQYF
j_call: TRBJ2-7
clone_size: NA
d_call: NA
v_call: TRBV23-1

cdr3_nt: TGTGCCACCAGTGATTTGCGGAGTAAACAAGAGACCCAGTACTTC
cdr3_aa: CATSDLRSKQETQYF
j_call: TRBJ2-5
clone_size: NA
d_call: NA
v_call: TRBV24-1

cdr3_nt: TGTGCCACCAGTGAAGGGGGCGACTATGGCTACACCTTC
cdr3_aa: CATSEGGDYGYTF
j_call: TRBJ1-2
clone_size: NA
d_call: TRBD1
v_call: TRBV24-1

cdr3_nt: TGCGCCAGCAGCCTTGGACTTTCCCCGGCCGATGAGCAGTTCTTC
cdr3_aa: CASSLGLSPADEQFF
j_call: TRBJ2-1
clone_size: NA
d_call: NA
v_call: TRBV4-1

cdr3_nt: TGTGCCAGCAGCGCAGGGTCCAGCTCCTACAATGAGCAGTTCTTC
cdr3_aa: CASSAGSSSYNEQFF
j_call: TRBJ2-1
clone_size: NA
d_call: NA
v_call: TRBV7-9

cdr3_nt: TGTGCCAGCAGCCCGGGACAGGCGTTAGAGACCCAGTACTTC
cdr3_aa: CASSPGQALETQYF
j_call: TRBJ2-5
clone_size: NA
d_call: TRBD1
v_call: TRBV11-3

cdr3_nt: TGCGCCAGCTGTAGGACAGGCGGGAACACTGAAGCTTTCTTT
cdr3_aa: CASCRTGGNTEAFF
j_call: TRBJ1-1
clone_size: NA
d_call: TRBD1
v_call: TRBV5-1

cdr3_nt: TGTGCCAGTAGTATAGCCCAGGCTGGTTGGAATCAGCCCCAGCATTTT
cdr3_aa: CASSIAQAGWNQPQHF
j_call: TRBJ1-5
clone_size: NA
d_call: NA
v_call: TRBV19

cdr3_nt: TGTGCCAGCAGTTTGGAGATATTGAATCTGGCTTTCTTT
cdr3_aa: CASSLEILNLAFF
j_call: TRBJ1-1
clone_size: NA
d_call: NA
v_call: TRBV28

cdr3_nt: TGTGCCAGCTCAGGGGGACTTCAAGAGACCCAGTACTTC
cdr3_aa: CASSGGLQETQYF
j_call: TRBJ2-5
clone_size: NA
d_call: NA
v_call: TRBV18

cdr3_nt: TGTGCCAGCAGCCAGACGGGTATTAGCAATCAGCCCCAGCATTTT
cdr3_aa: CASSQTGISNQPQHF
j_call: TRBJ1-5
clone_size: NA
d_call: NA
v_call: TRBV3-1/TRBV3-2

cdr3_nt: TGTGCCAGCAGTCGAGCAACCGGACAGACGCTGAGCTCCTACGAGCAGTACTTC
cdr3_aa: CASSRATGQTLSSYEQYF
j_call: TRBJ2-7
clone_size: NA
d_call: NA
v_call: TRBV5-5